This T cell receptor beta chain derives from a study of tumor-infiltrating lymphocytes in primary liver carcinoma. This clonotype was seen a handful of times. Its antigen is as yet unknown. A junction boundary mismatches the germline segment, possibly from a read error. Co-extraction of RNA and DNA was performed on about 20-33 mg of unsorted bulk tissue. Subjects presented with primary liver carcinoma managed by surgical resection. Findings and limits, study-wide: Only about 7.5-24% of top clones appeared in all five tumor regions.

With a constant-region primer, TCR beta cDNA was made from approximately 510 ng of total RNA. What produced the TCR beta libraries was three nested multiplex PCR rounds using slightly modified ARM-PCR. Researchers ran the first two PCR rounds for ten to eleven cycles each with TRBV1-TRBV30 forward primers and a C-beta reverse primer. A single record per CDR3 protein comes from TCRdb applying MiXCR to the multiplex PCR reads. The sample carries 40,000 to 55,000 distinct CDR3 sequences, about 80% recorded once. This CDR3 is 18 amino acids long. Germline V lookup: CDR1 MGHDK, CDR2 SYGVNS. Sequencing input: liver tumor tissue from sampling region 5. The subset here: tumor region T5, tumor centre. This rearrangement joins TRBV25-1 to TRBJ1-5; 9 nucleotides line up with TRBD1. This TCR derives from a man aged 35 to 55 with primary liver carcinoma and hepatitis B virus infection. The CDR3 DNA sequence: TGTGTCAGCACCACCGGGACAGGGCTCCCTTTGGGCAATCAGCCCCAGCATTTT. This codes for CVSTTGTGLPLGNQPQHF.